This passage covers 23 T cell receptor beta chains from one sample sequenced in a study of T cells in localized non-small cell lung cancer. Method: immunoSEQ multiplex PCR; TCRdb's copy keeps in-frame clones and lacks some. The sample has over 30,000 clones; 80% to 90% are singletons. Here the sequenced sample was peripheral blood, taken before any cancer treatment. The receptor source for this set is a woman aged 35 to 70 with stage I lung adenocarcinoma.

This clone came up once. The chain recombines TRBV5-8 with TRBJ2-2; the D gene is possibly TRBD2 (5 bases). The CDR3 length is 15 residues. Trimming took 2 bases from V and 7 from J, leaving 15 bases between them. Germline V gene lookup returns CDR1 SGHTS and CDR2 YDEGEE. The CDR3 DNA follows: TGTGCCAGCAGCTTCTCACCCATCGCGGGCGGGGAGCTGTTTTTT. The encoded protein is CASSFSPIAGGELFF.

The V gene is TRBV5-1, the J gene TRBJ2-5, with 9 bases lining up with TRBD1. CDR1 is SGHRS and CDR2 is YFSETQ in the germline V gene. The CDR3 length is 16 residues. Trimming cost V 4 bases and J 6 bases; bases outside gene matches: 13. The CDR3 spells CASSQGRDRVWKTQYF. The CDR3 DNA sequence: TGCGCCAGCAGCCAAGGCCGGGACAGGGTATGGAAGACCCAGTACTTC.

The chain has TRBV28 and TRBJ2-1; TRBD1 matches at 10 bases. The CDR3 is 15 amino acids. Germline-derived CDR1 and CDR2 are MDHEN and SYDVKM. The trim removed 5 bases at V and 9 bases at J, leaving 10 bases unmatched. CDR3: CASSKRTGGPAEQFF. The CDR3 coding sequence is TGTGCCAGCAGTAAAAGGACAGGGGGTCCCGCTGAGCAGTTCTTC.

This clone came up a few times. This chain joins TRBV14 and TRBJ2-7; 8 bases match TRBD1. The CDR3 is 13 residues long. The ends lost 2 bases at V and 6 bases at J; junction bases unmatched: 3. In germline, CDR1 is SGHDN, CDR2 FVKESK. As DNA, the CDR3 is TGTGCCAGCAGCCAACCTACAGGGGGCGAGCAGTACTTC. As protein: CASSQPTGGEQYF.

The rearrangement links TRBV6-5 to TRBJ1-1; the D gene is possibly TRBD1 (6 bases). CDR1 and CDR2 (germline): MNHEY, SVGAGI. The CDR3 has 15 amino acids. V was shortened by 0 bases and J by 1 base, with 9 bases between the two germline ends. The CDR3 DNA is TGTGCCAGCAGTTACTCGGACAGTTGGAACACTGAAGCTTTCTTT. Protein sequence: CASSYSDSWNTEAFF.

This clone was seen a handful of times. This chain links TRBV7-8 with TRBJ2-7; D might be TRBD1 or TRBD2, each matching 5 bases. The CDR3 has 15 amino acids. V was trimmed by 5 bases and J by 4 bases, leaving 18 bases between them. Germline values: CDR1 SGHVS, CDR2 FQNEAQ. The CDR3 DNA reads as TGTGCCAGCAGCCCACCCGCGCAGGGAGTTTACGAGCAGTACTTC. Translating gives CASSPPAQGVYEQYF.

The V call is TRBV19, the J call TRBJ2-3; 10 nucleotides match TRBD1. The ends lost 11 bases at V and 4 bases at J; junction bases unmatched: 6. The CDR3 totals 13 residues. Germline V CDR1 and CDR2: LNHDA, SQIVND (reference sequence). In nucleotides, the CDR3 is TGTGCCTGCCGGGACAGGGGATCAGATACGCAGTATTTT. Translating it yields CACRDRGSDTQYF.

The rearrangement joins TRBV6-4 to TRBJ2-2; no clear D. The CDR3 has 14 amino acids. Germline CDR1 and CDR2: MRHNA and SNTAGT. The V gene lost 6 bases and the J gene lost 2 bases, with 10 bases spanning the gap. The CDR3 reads CASSQQPNTGELFF. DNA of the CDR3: TGTGCCAGCAGCCAACAACCCAACACCGGGGAGCTGTTTTTT.

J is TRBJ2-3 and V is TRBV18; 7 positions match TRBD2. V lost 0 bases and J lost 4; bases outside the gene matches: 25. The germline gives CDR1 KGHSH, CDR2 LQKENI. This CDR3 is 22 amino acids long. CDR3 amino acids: CASSPPEVMGLLARLGADTQYF. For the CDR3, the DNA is TGTGCCAGCTCACCACCCGAGGTTATGGGGCTACTAGCGCGACTCGGGGCAGATACGCAGTATTTT.

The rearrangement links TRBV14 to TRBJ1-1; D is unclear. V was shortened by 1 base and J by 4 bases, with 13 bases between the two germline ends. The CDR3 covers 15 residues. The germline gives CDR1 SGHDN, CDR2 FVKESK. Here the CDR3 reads CASSQGVPSGTEAFF. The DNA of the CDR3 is TGTGCCAGCAGCCAAGGGGTCCCCTCGGGCACTGAAGCTTTCTTT. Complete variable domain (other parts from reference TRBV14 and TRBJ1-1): EAGVTQFPSHSVIEKGQTVTLRCDPISGHDNLYWYRRVMGKEIKFLLHFVKESKQDESGMPNNRFLAERTGGTYSTLKVQPAELEDSGVYFCASSQGVPSGTEAFFGQGTRLTVV.

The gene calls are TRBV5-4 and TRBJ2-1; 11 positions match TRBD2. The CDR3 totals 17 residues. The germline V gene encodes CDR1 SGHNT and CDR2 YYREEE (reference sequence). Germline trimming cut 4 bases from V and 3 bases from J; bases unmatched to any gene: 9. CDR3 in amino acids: CASSLGTSGLSYNEQFF. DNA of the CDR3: TGTGCCAGCAGCCTCGGGACTAGCGGTTTAAGCTACAATGAGCAGTTCTTC.

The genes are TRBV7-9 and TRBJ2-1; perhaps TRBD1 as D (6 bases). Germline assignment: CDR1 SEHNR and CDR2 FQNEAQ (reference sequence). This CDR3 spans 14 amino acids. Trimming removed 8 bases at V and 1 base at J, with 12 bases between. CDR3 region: CASLRGGSYNEQFF. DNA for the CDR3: TGTGCCAGCCTTCGAGGGGGTTCCTACAATGAGCAGTTCTTC.

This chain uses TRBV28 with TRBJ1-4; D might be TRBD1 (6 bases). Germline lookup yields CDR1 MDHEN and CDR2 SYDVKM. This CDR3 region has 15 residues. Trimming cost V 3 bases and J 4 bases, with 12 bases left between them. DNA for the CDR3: TGTGCCAGCAGTTTTGGGGGGGCAGGTAATGAAAAACTGTTTTTT. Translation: CASSFGGAGNEKLFF.

As DNA, the CDR3 is TGTGCCAGTCTAACTGCCTACTATGGCTACACCTTC. It yields the protein CASLTAYYGYTF. The chain couples TRBV19 to TRBJ1-2; no definite D call. V dropped 8 bases and J dropped 3 bases, with 10 bases sitting between them. CDR3 length equals 12 residues. Germline assignment: CDR1 LNHDA and CDR2 SQIVND (reference sequence).

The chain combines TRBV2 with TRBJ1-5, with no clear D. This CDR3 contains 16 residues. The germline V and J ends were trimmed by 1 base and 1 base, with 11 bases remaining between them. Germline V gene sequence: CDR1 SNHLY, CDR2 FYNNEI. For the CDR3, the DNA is TGTGCCAGCAGTGAAGAGGGCCTTGGGAGCAATCAGCCCCAGCATTTT. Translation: CASSEEGLGSNQPQHF.

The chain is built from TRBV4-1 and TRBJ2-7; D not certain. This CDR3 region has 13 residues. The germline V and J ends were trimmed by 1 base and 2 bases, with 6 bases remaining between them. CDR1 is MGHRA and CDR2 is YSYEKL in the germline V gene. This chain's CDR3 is CASSQGKAYEQYF. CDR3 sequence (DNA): TGCGCCAGCAGCCAAGGGAAGGCCTACGAGCAGTACTTC.

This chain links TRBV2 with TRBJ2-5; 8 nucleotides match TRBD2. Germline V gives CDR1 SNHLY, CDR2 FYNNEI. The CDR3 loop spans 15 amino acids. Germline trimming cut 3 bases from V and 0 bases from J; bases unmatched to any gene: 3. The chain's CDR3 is CASSETSAYQETQYF. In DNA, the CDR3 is TGTGCCAGCAGTGAGACTAGCGCGTACCAAGAGACCCAGTACTTC. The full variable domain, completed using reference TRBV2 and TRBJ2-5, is EPEVTQTPSHQVTQMGQEVILRCVPISNHLYFYWYRQILGQKVEFLVSFYNNEISEKSEIFDDQFSVERPDGSNFTLKIRSTKLEDSAMYFCASSETSAYQETQYFGPGTRLLVL.

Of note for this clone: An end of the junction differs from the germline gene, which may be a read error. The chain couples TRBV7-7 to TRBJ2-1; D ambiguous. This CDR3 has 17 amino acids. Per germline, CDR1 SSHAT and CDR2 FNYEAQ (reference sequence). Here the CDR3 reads CASSLGVGGASYNEQFF. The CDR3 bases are TGTGCTAGCAGCTTAGGAGTTGGCGGCGCGTCCTACAATGAGCAGTTCTTC.

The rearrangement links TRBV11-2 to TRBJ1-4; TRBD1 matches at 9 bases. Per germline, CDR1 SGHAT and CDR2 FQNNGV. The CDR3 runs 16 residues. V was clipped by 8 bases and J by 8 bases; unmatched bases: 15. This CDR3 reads CASGREHRGLREKLFF. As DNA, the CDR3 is TGTGCCAGCGGCCGAGAACACAGGGGGCTTAGGGAAAAACTGTTTTTT.

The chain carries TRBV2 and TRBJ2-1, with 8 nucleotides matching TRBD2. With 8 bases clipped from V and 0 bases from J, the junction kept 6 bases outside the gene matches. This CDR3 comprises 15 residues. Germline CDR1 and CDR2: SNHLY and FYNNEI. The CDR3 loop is CASGSGTSSYNEQFF. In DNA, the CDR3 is TGTGCCAGCGGATCCGGGACTAGCTCCTACAATGAGCAGTTCTTC.

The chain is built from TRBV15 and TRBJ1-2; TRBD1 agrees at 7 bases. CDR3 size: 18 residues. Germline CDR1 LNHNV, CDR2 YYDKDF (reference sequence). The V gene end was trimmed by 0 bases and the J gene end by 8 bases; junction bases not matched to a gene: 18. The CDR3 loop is CATSRDRNRGSRDGGYTF. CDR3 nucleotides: TGTGCCACCAGCAGAGATAGAAACAGGGGTTCCCGGGATGGAGGCTACACCTTC.

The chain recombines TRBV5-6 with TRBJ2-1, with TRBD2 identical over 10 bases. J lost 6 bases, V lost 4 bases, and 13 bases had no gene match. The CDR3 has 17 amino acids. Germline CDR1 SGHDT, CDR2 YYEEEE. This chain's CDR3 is CASSQAWSGLASNEQFF. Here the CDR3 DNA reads TGTGCCAGCAGCCAAGCTTGGTCGGGACTAGCGAGCAATGAGCAGTTCTTC. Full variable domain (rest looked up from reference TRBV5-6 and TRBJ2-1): DAGVTQSPTHLIKTRGQQVTLRCSPKSGHDTVSWYQQALGQGPQFIFQYYEEEERQRGNFPDRFSGHQFPNYSSELNVNALLLGDSALYLCASSQAWSGLASNEQFFGPGTRLTVL.

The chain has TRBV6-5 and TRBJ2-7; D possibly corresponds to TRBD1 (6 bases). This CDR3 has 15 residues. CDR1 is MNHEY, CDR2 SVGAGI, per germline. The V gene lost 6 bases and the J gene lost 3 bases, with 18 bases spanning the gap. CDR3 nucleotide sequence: TGTGCCAGCAGCAGACCCCAGGGGACCCACTACGAGCAGTACTTC. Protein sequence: CASSRPQGTHYEQYF.